These T cell receptor beta chains were read from a single sample in a study of T-cell reconstitution after alpha-beta-depleted transplantation in children. TCRdb re-called the PCR reads through MiXCR, storing one row per CDR3 protein. The repertoire includes roughly 180,000 distinct CDR3 sequences, more than 12% of them detected once, and about 13% sits in the top ten. The material sequenced was PBMCs from the stem cell graft donor, taken from the stem cell graft. The receptors derive from a human donor who donated a stem cell graft to a child with acute lymphoblastic leukemia. Both conserved end residues are part of each CDR3. Each record gives: clone size, J gene, V gene, D gene, CDR3 DNA, CDR3 protein. A D gene is named only where the DNA matches it firmly. Only some rows state a clone size, as once, few, many or a class for expanded clones.

abundance: -; j_gene: TRBJ2-3; v_gene: TRBV5-1; d_gene: -; CDR3nt: TGCGCCAGCAGAATAGAGGGGGTCGGCACAGATACGCAGTATTTT; CDR3aa: CASRIEGVGTDTQYF
abundance: many; j_gene: TRBJ2-1; v_gene: TRBV4-2; d_gene: -; CDR3nt: TGTGCCAGCAGCCAAGCGCTTCACTTGGAGCAGTTCTTC; CDR3aa: CASSQALHLEQFF
abundance: many; j_gene: TRBJ2-1; v_gene: TRBV5-1; d_gene: -; CDR3nt: TGCGCCAGCAGCCGACAGCGGGCCCCCGAGGGGGAGCAGTTCTTC; CDR3aa: CASSRQRAPEGEQFF
abundance: many; j_gene: TRBJ2-1; v_gene: TRBV5-1; d_gene: -; CDR3nt: TGCGCCAGCAGGTTTACTTGGCAAGGGGCGAATGAGCAGTTCTTC; CDR3aa: CASRFTWQGANEQFF
abundance: many; j_gene: TRBJ2-5; v_gene: TRBV7-2; d_gene: -; CDR3nt: TGTGCCAGCAGCTTAGCGGTTTCAGGAGGGCTTGAGACCCAGTACTTC; CDR3aa: CASSLAVSGGLETQYF
abundance: -; j_gene: TRBJ2-7; v_gene: TRBV4-2; d_gene: -; CDR3nt: TGTGCCAGCAGCCCGAGGGTGATGGGCGAAGTTGACGAGCAGTACTTC; CDR3aa: CASSPRVMGEVDEQYF
abundance: many; j_gene: TRBJ2-3; v_gene: TRBV12-3/TRBV12-4; d_gene: -; CDR3nt: TGTGCCAGCAGTCCCAACGTTGCCGAAGGACCAGATACGCAGTATTTT; CDR3aa: CASSPNVAEGPDTQYF
abundance: -; j_gene: TRBJ2-3; v_gene: TRBV12-3/TRBV12-4; d_gene: -; CDR3nt: TGTGCCAGCAGGTGGGACCACACAGATACGCAGTATTTT; CDR3aa: CASRWDHTDTQYF
abundance: many; j_gene: TRBJ1-5; v_gene: TRBV12-3/TRBV12-4; d_gene: TRBD1; CDR3nt: TGTGCCAGCAGTCTTCAGGGGGCATTCAGCAATCAGCCCCAGCATTTT; CDR3aa: CASSLQGAFSNQPQHF
abundance: many; j_gene: TRBJ2-1; v_gene: TRBV5-1; d_gene: -; CDR3nt: TGCGCCAGCAGACCAGCGGGCAGCTCCTACAATGAGCAGTTCTTC; CDR3aa: CASRPAGSSYNEQFF
abundance: few; j_gene: TRBJ1-1; v_gene: TRBV19; d_gene: TRBD1; CDR3nt: TGTGCCTTGAGGGCACAGGGGGCGTCGAACACTGAAGCTTTCTTT; CDR3aa: CALRAQGASNTEAFF
abundance: many; j_gene: TRBJ1-1; v_gene: TRBV7-9; d_gene: -; CDR3nt: TGTGCCAGCAGCACCCGGGACGGAAACACTGAAGCTTTCTTT; CDR3aa: CASSTRDGNTEAFF
abundance: many; j_gene: TRBJ2-1; v_gene: TRBV12-3/TRBV12-4; d_gene: TRBD2; CDR3nt: TGTGCCAGCAGCTACGGGAGGGCGGGTGAGCAGTTCTTC; CDR3aa: CASSYGRAGEQFF
abundance: many; j_gene: TRBJ2-5; v_gene: TRBV12-3/TRBV12-4; d_gene: TRBD2; CDR3nt: TGTGCCAGCAGTTTCGTGGGGGGGAGCCAAGAGACCCAGTACTTC; CDR3aa: CASSFVGGSQETQYF
abundance: -; j_gene: TRBJ1-2; v_gene: TRBV10-3; d_gene: -; CDR3nt: TGTGCCATCAGTGAGCCGGGACGTCGGCCTAACTATGGCTACACCTTC; CDR3aa: CAISEPGRRPNYGYTF
abundance: few; j_gene: TRBJ2-3; v_gene: TRBV29-1; d_gene: -; CDR3nt: TGCAGCGTTGATCCGGACCACACAGATACGCAGTATTTT; CDR3aa: CSVDPDHTDTQYF
abundance: many; j_gene: TRBJ1-2; v_gene: TRBV5-5; d_gene: -; CDR3nt: TGTGCCAGCAGCAAGGACAGTAACTATGGCTACACCTTC; CDR3aa: CASSKDSNYGYTF
abundance: many; j_gene: TRBJ2-7; v_gene: TRBV5-5; d_gene: -; CDR3nt: TGTGCCAGCAGCTTCACCAGGACACAGGCTAGGGAGCAGTACTTC; CDR3aa: CASSFTRTQAREQYF
abundance: once; j_gene: TRBJ1-4; v_gene: TRBV5-6; d_gene: -; CDR3nt: TGTGCCAGCAGCTGGATAAAGGATGAAAAACTGTTTTTT; CDR3aa: CASSWIKDEKLFF
abundance: many; j_gene: TRBJ1-5; v_gene: TRBV7-9; d_gene: -; CDR3nt: TGTGCCAGCAGCTTAGATGGACCGAGTAATCAGCCCCAGCATTTT; CDR3aa: CASSLDGPSNQPQHF
abundance: -; j_gene: TRBJ2-3; v_gene: TRBV5-1; d_gene: TRBD2; CDR3nt: TGCGCCACCAGCGGACGGGAGGGGCTCGATACGCAGTATTTT; CDR3aa: CATSGREGLDTQYF
abundance: -; j_gene: TRBJ2-3; v_gene: TRBV29-1; d_gene: TRBD2; CDR3nt: TGCAGCGTTGAGATGGCTCGCGGGAGCCTAGATACGCAGTATTTC; CDR3aa: CSVEMARGSLDTQYF
abundance: many; j_gene: TRBJ2-1; v_gene: TRBV11-3; d_gene: -; CDR3nt: TGTGCCAGCAGCGAAGGGACCTACAATGAGCAGTTCTTC; CDR3aa: CASSEGTYNEQFF
abundance: many; j_gene: TRBJ1-1; v_gene: TRBV20-1; d_gene: TRBD1; CDR3nt: TGCAGTGCTAGGGAGGGGACAGGGAGGTCTGAAGCTTTCTTT; CDR3aa: CSAREGTGRSEAFF
abundance: -; j_gene: TRBJ1-5; v_gene: TRBV2; d_gene: -; CDR3nt: TGTGCCAGCCTCGCGAAAGGGTCTTATAGCAATCAGCCCCAGCATTTT; CDR3aa: CASLAKGSYSNQPQHF
abundance: -; j_gene: TRBJ2-1; v_gene: TRBV7-9; d_gene: TRBD2; CDR3nt: TGTGCCAGCAGCCGCGGGGGGGCTGTCAATGAGCAGTTCTTC; CDR3aa: CASSRGGAVNEQFF
abundance: many; j_gene: TRBJ1-2; v_gene: TRBV5-1; d_gene: TRBD1; CDR3nt: TGCGCCAGCAGGCGGACAGGGACCTACCTTAACTATGGCTACACCTTC; CDR3aa: CASRRTGTYLNYGYTF
abundance: -; j_gene: TRBJ1-2; v_gene: TRBV7-2; d_gene: -; CDR3nt: TGTGCCAGCAGCTTAGTACAGGCTAGGACACGGGGCTACACCTTC; CDR3aa: CASSLVQARTRGYTF
abundance: -; j_gene: TRBJ1-1; v_gene: TRBV10-3; d_gene: -; CDR3nt: TGTGCCATCAGTGGGGGGACGGACACTGAAGCTTTCTTT; CDR3aa: CAISGGTDTEAFF
abundance: many; j_gene: TRBJ2-1; v_gene: TRBV7-9; d_gene: -; CDR3nt: TGTGCCAGCAGCTTAGGGGCAGGTCTTAGCTCCTACAATGAGCAGTTCTTC; CDR3aa: CASSLGAGLSSYNEQFF
abundance: many; j_gene: TRBJ2-1; v_gene: TRBV5-1; d_gene: -; CDR3nt: TGCGCCAGCGCCCACGGGGAACTGATCTACAATGAGCAGTTCTTC; CDR3aa: CASAHGELIYNEQFF
abundance: few; j_gene: TRBJ1-6; v_gene: TRBV4-2; d_gene: -; CDR3nt: TGTGCCAGCAGCCCCGGACAGAAGGGAAATTCACCCCTCCACTTT; CDR3aa: CASSPGQKGNSPLHF
abundance: few; j_gene: TRBJ2-1; v_gene: TRBV20-1; d_gene: TRBD2; CDR3nt: TGCAGTGCTGGACCACGAGGATCTAGCGGGGCCTCCTACAATGAGCAGTTCTTC; CDR3aa: CSAGPRGSSGASYNEQFF
abundance: -; j_gene: TRBJ2-7; v_gene: TRBV7-9; d_gene: -; CDR3nt: TGTGCCAGCAGCGCGGGTGGTGGTAAGGCCTACGAGCAGTACTTC; CDR3aa: CASSAGGGKAYEQYF
abundance: -; j_gene: TRBJ1-2; v_gene: TRBV5-6; d_gene: -; CDR3nt: TGTGCCAGCAGCCCCGGGGACGGGGGAGATGGCTACACCTTC; CDR3aa: CASSPGDGGDGYTF